The 27 T cell receptor beta chains presented below share a single source sample, sequenced in a study of Ad26.COV2.S vaccination and SARS-CoV-2 variants. This sample's treatment: 19 received Ad26.COV2.S at low or high dose, single or two shots; roughly five received placebo; per-sample allocation not given. Samples were taken on day 63 after the first vaccine or placebo injection. This table comes from immunoSEQ multiplex PCR, and its TCRdb copy is limited to in-frame clones, with some not included. The sample shows hundreds of thousands of clones, approximately 88% of them seen only once. This sample comprised peripheral blood, obtained in a trial of Ad26.COV2.S vaccine versus placebo. These TCRs come from a person between 18 and 60 years old who received the Ad26.COV2.S COVID-19 vaccine or a placebo.

The chain joins TRBV18 to TRBJ1-5; D is unresolved. V gave up 2 bases and J gave up 4 bases, with 12 bases separating them. The CDR3 extends over 15 amino acids. Germline assignment: CDR1 KGHSH and CDR2 LQKENI. For the CDR3, the DNA is TGTGCCAGCTCACCATCGGCCGGTCCTAATCAGCCCCAGCATTTT. Translation gives CASSPSAGPNQPQHF.

A word on this clone: Within the sample, other DNA sequences also encode this same CDR3. The chain couples TRBV18 to TRBJ2-1; TRBD2 matches 11 bases. Germline V gene lookup returns CDR1 KGHSH and CDR2 LQKENI. This CDR3 spans 16 amino acids. Trimming cost V 0 bases and J 8 bases; bases outside gene matches: 6. The CDR3, as DNA: TGTGCCAGCTCACCACCTGGGCTAGCGGGGGGCTATGAGCAGTTCTTC. Protein product: CASSPPGLAGGYEQFF. Using reference TRBV18 and TRBJ2-1 for the parts outside the CDR3, the full variable domain is NAGVMQNPRHLVRRRGQEARLRCSPMKGHSHVYWYRQLPEEGLKFMVYLQKENIIDESGMPKERFSAEFPKEGPSILRIQQVVRGDSAAYFCASSPPGLAGGYEQFFGPGTRLTVL.

The chain has TRBV6-5 and TRBJ1-4; TRBD1 is a possible D gene (6 bases). The germline V gene encodes CDR1 MNHEY and CDR2 SVGAGI. The V end lost 1 base, the J end lost 8 bases, and 17 bases lay between the germline ends. There are 16 residues in the CDR3. The CDR3 here is CASSYLPGQRGEKLFF. DNA of the CDR3: TGTGCCAGCAGTTACTTACCGGGACAACGGGGGGAAAAACTGTTTTTT.

The CDR3 here is CAIRVPADTEAFF. CDR3 nucleotides: TGTGCCATCAGGGTCCCAGCCGACACTGAAGCTTTCTTT. V gene TRBV10-3 combines with J gene TRBJ1-1; no definite D call. The length of the CDR3 is 13 residues. Germline values: CDR1 ENHRY, CDR2 SYGVKD. Deletions cut 6 bases from V and 3 bases from J, with 11 bases between.

This clone was detected ten times or more. The V call is TRBV19, the J call TRBJ2-2; weak D call: TRBD2 (6 bases). The length of the CDR3 is 16 residues. Germline V CDR1 and CDR2: LNHDA, SQIVND (reference sequence). The V end was cut by 5 bases, the J end by 9 bases, with 22 bases between. The CDR3 protein is CASSPDQSGTWRELFF. CDR3 in DNA: TGTGCCAGTAGTCCCGACCAGTCTGGGACTTGGAGGGAGCTGTTTTTT.

As regards this clone: At the DNA level, this CDR3 is encoded by other sequences in the same sample as well. The V and J genes are TRBV7-2 and TRBJ2-5; D gene ambiguous. From germline, CDR1 is SGHTA and CDR2 FQGNSA. Trimming cost V 1 base and J 4 bases, with 7 bases left between them. The CDR3 covers 13 residues. Here the CDR3 DNA reads TGTGCCAGCAGCTTAGTGGGTCGAGAGACCCAGTACTTC. This translates into CASSLVGRETQYF.

Only one count was recorded for this clone. The chain links TRBV5-1 to TRBJ2-4, with 8 bases aligning to TRBD1. This CDR3 is 17 amino acids long. V trimming: 4 bases; J trimming: 3 bases; junction bases outside the gene matches: 12. Per germline, CDR1 SGHRS and CDR2 YFSETQ. DNA for the CDR3: TGCGCCAGCAGCCCGACCCCAGGGGGCTTGATCAAAAACATTCAGTACTTC. This gives the protein CASSPTPGGLIKNIQYF.

This clone has a single count. This sequence joins TRBV5-3 and TRBJ2-1; 11 nucleotides match TRBD2. TRBV5-3 carries the ORF label, with uncertain function. V shed 4 bases and J 7 bases; nucleotides not matched to a gene: 7. The length of the CDR3 is 15 residues. As DNA, the CDR3 is TGTGCCAGAAGCCGCGGGACTAGCGGTAGGAATGAGCAGTTCTTC. Protein sequence: CARSRGTSGRNEQFF.

This clone was counted once. The same CDR3 can be traced to other DNA sequences in this sample. This sequence joins TRBV30 and TRBJ2-7; TRBD1 or TRBD2 may be the D gene (5 bases each). The germline V gene has CDR1 GTSNPN and CDR2 SVGIG (reference sequence). The CDR3 extends over 13 amino acids. V shed 0 bases and J shed 4 bases, with 10 bases lying between them. The CDR3 reads CAWSVGTPYEQYF. DNA for the CDR3: TGTGCCTGGAGTGTCGGGACCCCATACGAGCAGTACTTC.

The V and J genes are TRBV7-2 and TRBJ2-5; 7 nucleotides match TRBD2. CDR1 and CDR2 (germline): SGHTA, FQGNSA. Trimming at V came to 2 bases and at J to 5 bases, leaving 8 bases not matched to a gene. This CDR3 spans 15 amino acids. CDR3 amino acids: CASSLTSAQGETQYF. Here the CDR3 DNA reads TGTGCCAGCAGCTTAACTAGCGCACAAGGGGAGACCCAGTACTTC.

V usage is TRBV7-2 and J usage is TRBJ2-3, with no clear D. The CDR3 totals 13 residues. V was trimmed by 4 bases and J by 2 bases, leaving 7 bases between them. Germline V gene sequence: CDR1 SGHTA, CDR2 FQGNSA. The chain's CDR3 is CASSSRTTDTQYF. The CDR3 coding sequence is TGTGCCAGCAGCTCTCGCACCACAGATACGCAGTATTTT.

The rearrangement links TRBV3-1 (or the pseudogene TRBV3-2) to TRBJ2-1; maybe TRBD2 (6 bases). Per the germline V gene, CDR1 is LGHDT and CDR2 is YNNKEL (reference sequence). V was cut by 4 bases and J by 6 bases, with 19 bases left in between. The CDR3 spans 16 residues. CDR3 sequence reads: CASSPLGGGSGNEQFF. The CDR3 DNA sequence: TGTGCCAGCAGCCCCTTGGGTGGGGGGTCCGGCAATGAGCAGTTCTTC.

This chain connects TRBV27 to TRBJ2-1; D is ambiguous. The germline CDR1 and CDR2 sequences are MNHEY and SMNVEV (reference sequence). There are 15 residues in the CDR3. Trimming removed 2 bases at V and 3 bases at J, with 11 bases between. CDR3 bases: TGTGCCAGCAGTTTAGCCGGGCTAGTCTACAATGAGCAGTTCTTC. The encoded protein is CASSLAGLVYNEQFF.

Here the CDR3 reads CASSQDEGSPDTQYF. For the CDR3, the DNA is TGTGCCAGCAGCCAAGACGAGGGGAGTCCAGATACGCAGTATTTT. The V call is TRBV4-2, the J call TRBJ2-3; D is tentatively TRBD1 or TRBD2 (5 bases each). The germline V and J ends were trimmed by 0 bases and 4 bases, with 11 bases remaining between them. CDR3 length equals 15 residues. Germline V CDR1 and CDR2: LGHNA, YNFKEQ.

This clone was observed a single time. The chain recombines TRBV30 with TRBJ1-6; 11 nucleotides match TRBD1. CDR3 size: 18 residues. Trimming cost V 0 bases and J 8 bases; bases outside gene matches: 12. CDR1 and CDR2 (germline): GTSNPN, SVGIG (reference sequence). The CDR3 DNA reads TGTGCCTGGAGTGTATTTTCCCCCGGACAGGGGGCGGATTCACCCCTCCACTTT. It yields the protein CAWSVFSPGQGADSPLHF. The variable domain in full, completed from reference TRBV30 and TRBJ1-6, reads SQTIHQWPATLVQPVGSPLSLECTVEGTSNPNLYWYRQAAGRGLQLLFYSVGIGQISSEVPQNLSASRPQDRQFILSSKKLLLSDSGFYLCAWSVFSPGQGADSPLHFGNGTRLTVT.

As DNA, the CDR3 is TGTGCCAGCAGCCGGCGGGGGACCCAGTACTTC. Translation: CASSRRGTQYF. The chain combines TRBV12-3 or TRBV12-4 with TRBJ2-5; maybe TRBD2 (6 bases). The CDR3 contains 11 residues. Trimming removed 6 bases at V and 7 bases at J, with 9 bases between.

V usage is TRBV5-1 and J usage is TRBJ2-7; D remains ambiguous. Germline lookup yields CDR1 SGHRS and CDR2 YFSETQ. This CDR3 spans 14 amino acids. The ends were cut back, 3 bases at V and 4 bases at J, with 14 bases in the middle. This CDR3 is CASSSRPSTYEQYF. CDR3 in DNA: TGCGCCAGCAGCTCCCGACCATCTACTTACGAGCAGTACTTC. The full variable domain, completed using reference TRBV5-1 and TRBJ2-7, is KAGVTQTPRYLIKTRGQQVTLSCSPISGHRSVSWYQQTPGQGLQFLFEYFSETQRNKGNFPGRFSGRQFSNSRSEMNVSTLELGDSALYLCASSSRPSTYEQYFGPGTRLTVT.

CDR3 in amino acids: CASSYPGTQETQYF. CDR3 coding DNA: TGTGCCAGCAGTTACCCAGGGACACAAGAGACCCAGTACTTC. The gene calls are TRBV28 and TRBJ2-5, with D maybe TRBD1 (6 bases). The CDR3 loop spans 14 amino acids. The V end was cut by 4 bases, the J end by 2 bases, with 11 bases between. Germline assignment: CDR1 MDHEN and CDR2 SYDVKM.

The CDR3 sequence is CASSLAWGNNEKLFF. In DNA, the CDR3 is TGTGCCAGCAGCCTCGCTTGGGGGAACAATGAAAAACTGTTTTTT. The chain links TRBV4-2 to TRBJ1-4, with a weak D call TRBD1 (5 bases). The CDR3 length is 15 residues. V gave up 4 bases and J gave up 5 bases, with 14 bases separating them. The V gene's germline CDR1 is LGHNA and CDR2 YNFKEQ.

The chain combines TRBV7-2 with TRBJ2-5; the D is unclear. Germline V gene lookup returns CDR1 SGHTA and CDR2 FQGNSA. This CDR3 spans 14 amino acids. Trimming took off 1 base at V and 4 bases at J, with 10 bases between the two ends. Here the CDR3 DNA reads TGTGCCAGCAGCTTAGATGGCTCCGTAGAGACCCAGTACTTC. Its protein is CASSLDGSVETQYF.

The rearrangement links TRBV5-1 to TRBJ2-6, with D perhaps matching TRBD1 or TRBD2 (5 bases each). Between the trimmed V and J ends, which lost 0 bases and 3 bases, there was a span of 10 bases. Germline V gene data show CDR1 as SGHRS and CDR2 as YFSETQ. CDR3 length equals 16 residues. The CDR3: CASSLDGDGGANVLTF. In DNA form, the CDR3 reads TGCGCCAGCAGCTTGGACGGGGACGGTGGGGCCAACGTCCTGACTTTC.

The rearrangement links TRBV7-2 to TRBJ1-1, with 7 bases lining up with TRBD1. V was pared by 3 bases and J by 5 bases, with 9 bases of the junction left unmatched. Germline V gene data show CDR1 as SGHTA and CDR2 as FQGNSA. This CDR3 region has 15 residues. Written as DNA, the CDR3 is TGTGCCAGCAGCTTTGGAGACAGGGATGGAACTGAAGCTTTCTTT. The encoded protein is CASSFGDRDGTEAFF.

The rearrangement uses TRBV18 and TRBJ1-4, with D unclear. Deletions cut 0 bases from V and 11 bases from J, with 19 bases between. CDR1 KGHSH and CDR2 LQKENI come from the germline V gene. This CDR3 is 16 amino acids long. The CDR3 is CASSPPGGERQSKLFF. The CDR3 region has the DNA TGTGCCAGCTCACCACCAGGTGGGGAACGGCAGTCGAAACTGTTTTTT.

The CDR3 loop reads CASSLGGEGGETQYF. CDR3 in DNA: TGTGCCAGCAGCTTGGGAGGGGAAGGCGGAGAGACCCAGTACTTC. The rearrangement joins TRBV5-4 to TRBJ2-5; either TRBD1 or TRBD2 may supply D (5 bases each). V was clipped by 0 bases and J by 4 bases, with 13 bases between them. This CDR3 has 15 residues. Germline V gene data show CDR1 as SGHNT and CDR2 as YYREEE (reference sequence).

This rearrangement joins TRBV11-3 to TRBJ2-1; TRBD2 agrees at 13 bases. Trimming took 5 bases from V and 5 from J; bases not matched to a gene: 3. The germline gives CDR1 SGHNT, CDR2 YENEEA. CDR3 length equals 15 residues. Written as DNA, the CDR3 is TGTGCCAGCAGCCCGGGACTAGCGGGAAACAATGAGCAGTTCTTC. Encoded protein: CASSPGLAGNNEQFF.

The rearrangement uses TRBV3-1 (or the pseudogene TRBV3-2) and TRBJ2-2; D is unresolved. The germline V gene encodes CDR1 LGHDT and CDR2 YNNKEL (reference sequence). Trimming shortened V by 4 bases and J by 0 bases, and 9 bases separated the two germline ends. This CDR3 is 15 amino acids long. The CDR3 nucleotides read TGTGCCAGCAGCCTAGGCCATGCGAACACCGGGGAGCTGTTTTTT. This gives the protein CASSLGHANTGELFF.

This clone is a singleton in its sample. CDR3 amino acids: CASTPGRETQYF. CDR3 DNA sequence: TGTGCCAGCACCCCAGGGCGCGAGACCCAGTACTTC. The V gene is TRBV12-3 or TRBV12-4, the J gene TRBJ2-5, with a possible D match to TRBD1 (5 bases). Deletions cut 7 bases from V and 5 bases from J, with 11 bases between. This CDR3 is built from 12 residues.